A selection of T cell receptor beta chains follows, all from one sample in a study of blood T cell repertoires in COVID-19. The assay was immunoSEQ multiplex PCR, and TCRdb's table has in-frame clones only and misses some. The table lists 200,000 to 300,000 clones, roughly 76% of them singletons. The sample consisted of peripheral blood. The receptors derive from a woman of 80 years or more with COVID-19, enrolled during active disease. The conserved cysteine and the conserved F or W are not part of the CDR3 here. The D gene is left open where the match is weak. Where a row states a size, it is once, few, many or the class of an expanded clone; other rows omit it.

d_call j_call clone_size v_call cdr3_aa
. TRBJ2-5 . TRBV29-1 SVDPGSVAKTQY
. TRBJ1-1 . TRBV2 ASSESGLEAF
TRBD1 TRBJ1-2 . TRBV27 ASSPGQGDHGYGYT
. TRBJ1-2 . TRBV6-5 ASSYEGGGYGYT
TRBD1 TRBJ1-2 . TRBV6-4 ASSPSGTAYGYT
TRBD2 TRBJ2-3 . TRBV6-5 ASSYGASGGPDTQY
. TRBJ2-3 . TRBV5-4 ASSFVHTDTQY
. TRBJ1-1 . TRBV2 ASVTAPGTEAF
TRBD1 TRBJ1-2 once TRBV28 ASSPPTGGYGYT
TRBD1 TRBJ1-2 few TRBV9 ASSVVPGQGVGFGGYT
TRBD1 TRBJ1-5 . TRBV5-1 ASSSQGSGNQPQH